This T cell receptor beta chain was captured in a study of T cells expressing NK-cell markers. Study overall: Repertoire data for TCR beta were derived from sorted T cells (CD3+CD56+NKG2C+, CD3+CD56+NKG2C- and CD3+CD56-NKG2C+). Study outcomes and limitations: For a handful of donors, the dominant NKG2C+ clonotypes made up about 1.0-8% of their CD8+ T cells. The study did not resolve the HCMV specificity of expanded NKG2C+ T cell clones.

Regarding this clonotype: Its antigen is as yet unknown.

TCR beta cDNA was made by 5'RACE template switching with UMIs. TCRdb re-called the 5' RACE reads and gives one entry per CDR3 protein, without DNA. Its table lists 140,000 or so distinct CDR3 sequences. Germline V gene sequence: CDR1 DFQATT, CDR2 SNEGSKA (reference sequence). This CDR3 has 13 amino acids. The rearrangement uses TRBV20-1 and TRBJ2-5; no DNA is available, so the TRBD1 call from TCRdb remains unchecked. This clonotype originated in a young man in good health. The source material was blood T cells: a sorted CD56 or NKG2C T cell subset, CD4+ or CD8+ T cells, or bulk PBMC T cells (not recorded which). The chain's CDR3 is CSAKQGLQETQYF.